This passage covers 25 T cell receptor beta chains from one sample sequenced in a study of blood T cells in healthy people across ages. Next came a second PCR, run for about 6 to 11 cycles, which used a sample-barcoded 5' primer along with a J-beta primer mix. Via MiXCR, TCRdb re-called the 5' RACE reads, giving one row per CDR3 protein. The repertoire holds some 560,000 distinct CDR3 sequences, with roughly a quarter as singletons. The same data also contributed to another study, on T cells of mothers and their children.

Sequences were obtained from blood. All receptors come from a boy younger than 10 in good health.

CDR3 loop: CASRGFNEQFF. CDR3 nucleotides: TGTGCCAGCAGGGGGTTCAATGAGCAGTTCTTC. The J gene is TRBJ2-1, the V gene TRBV27; D remains unclear. The CDR3 totals 11 residues. Germline CDR1 reads MNHEY; CDR2 reads SMNVEV (reference sequence). V gave up 6 bases and J gave up 6 bases, with 6 bases separating them.

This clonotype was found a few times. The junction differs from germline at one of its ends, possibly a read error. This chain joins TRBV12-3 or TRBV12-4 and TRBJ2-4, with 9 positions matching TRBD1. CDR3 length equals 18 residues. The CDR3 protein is CASGLRDFRDRAKNIQYF. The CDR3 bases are TGTGCCAGCGGTTTAAGGGACTTTCGGGACAGGGCTAAAAACATTCAGTACTTC.

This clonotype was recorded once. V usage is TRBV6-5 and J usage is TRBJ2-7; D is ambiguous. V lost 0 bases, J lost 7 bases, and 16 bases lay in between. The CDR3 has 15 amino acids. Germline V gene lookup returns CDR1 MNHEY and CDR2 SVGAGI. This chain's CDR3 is CASSYSGSAGAEQYF. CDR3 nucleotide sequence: TGTGCCAGCAGTTACTCGGGAAGCGCAGGTGCGGAGCAGTACTTC.

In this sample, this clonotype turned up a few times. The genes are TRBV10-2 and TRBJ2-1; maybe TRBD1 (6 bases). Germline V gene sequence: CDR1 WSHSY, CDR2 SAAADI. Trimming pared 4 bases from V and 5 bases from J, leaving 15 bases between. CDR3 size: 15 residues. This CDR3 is CASSGGPDPDNEQFF. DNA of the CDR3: TGCGCCAGCAGTGGGGGGCCGGACCCCGACAATGAGCAGTTCTTC.

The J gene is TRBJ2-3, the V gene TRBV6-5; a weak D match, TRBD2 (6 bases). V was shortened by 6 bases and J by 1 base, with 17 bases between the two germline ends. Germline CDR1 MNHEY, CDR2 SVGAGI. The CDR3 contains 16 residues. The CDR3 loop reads CASSPKALARTDTQYF. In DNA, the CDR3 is TGTGCCAGCAGCCCGAAGGCCCTAGCGCGCACAGATACGCAGTATTTT.

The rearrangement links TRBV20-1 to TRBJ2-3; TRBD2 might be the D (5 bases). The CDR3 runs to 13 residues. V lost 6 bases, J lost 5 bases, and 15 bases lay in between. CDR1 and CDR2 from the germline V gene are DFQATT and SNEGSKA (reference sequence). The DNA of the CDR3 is TGCAGTGCCGAGTGGGAGAGAAGAGATACGCAGTATTTT. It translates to CSAEWERRDTQYF.

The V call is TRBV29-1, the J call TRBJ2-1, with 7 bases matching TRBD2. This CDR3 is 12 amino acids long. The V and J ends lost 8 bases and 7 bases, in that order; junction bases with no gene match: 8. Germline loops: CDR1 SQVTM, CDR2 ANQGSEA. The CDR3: CSTGTMGNEQFF. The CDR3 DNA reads TGCAGCACCGGGACTATGGGTAATGAGCAGTTCTTC.

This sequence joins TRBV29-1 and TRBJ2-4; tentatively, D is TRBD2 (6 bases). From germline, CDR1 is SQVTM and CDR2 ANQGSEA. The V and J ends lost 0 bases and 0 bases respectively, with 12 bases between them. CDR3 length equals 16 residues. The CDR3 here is CSVEDGTDLAKNIQYF. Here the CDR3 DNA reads TGCAGCGTTGAAGATGGGACTGACTTAGCCAAAAACATTCAGTACTTC.

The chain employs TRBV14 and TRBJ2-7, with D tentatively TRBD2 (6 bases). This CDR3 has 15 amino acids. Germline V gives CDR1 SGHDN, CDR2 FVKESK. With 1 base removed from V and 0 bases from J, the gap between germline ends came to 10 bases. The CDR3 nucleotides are TGTGCCAGCAGCCAAGGCGGAGGGCACTCCTACGAGCAGTACTTC. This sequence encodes CASSQGGGHSYEQYF.

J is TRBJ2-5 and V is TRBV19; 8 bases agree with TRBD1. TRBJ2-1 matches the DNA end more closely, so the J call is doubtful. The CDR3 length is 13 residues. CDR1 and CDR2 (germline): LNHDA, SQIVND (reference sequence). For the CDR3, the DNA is TGTGCCAGTAGTATCCAGGGGGCCGATGAGCAGTTCTTC. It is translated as CASSIQGADEQFF.

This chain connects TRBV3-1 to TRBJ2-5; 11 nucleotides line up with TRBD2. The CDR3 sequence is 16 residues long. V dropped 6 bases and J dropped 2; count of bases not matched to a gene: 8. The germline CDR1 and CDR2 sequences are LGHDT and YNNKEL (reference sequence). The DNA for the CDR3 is TGTGCCAGCAGTCGTTTAGCGGGGGGGCTTCAAGAGACCCAGTACTTC. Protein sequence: CASSRLAGGLQETQYF.

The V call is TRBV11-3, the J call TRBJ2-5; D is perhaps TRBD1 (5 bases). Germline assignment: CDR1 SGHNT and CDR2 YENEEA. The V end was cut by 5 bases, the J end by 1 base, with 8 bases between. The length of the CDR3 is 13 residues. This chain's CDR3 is CASSTRAQETQYF. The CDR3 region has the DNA TGTGCCAGCAGCACCAGGGCCCAAGAGACCCAGTACTTC.

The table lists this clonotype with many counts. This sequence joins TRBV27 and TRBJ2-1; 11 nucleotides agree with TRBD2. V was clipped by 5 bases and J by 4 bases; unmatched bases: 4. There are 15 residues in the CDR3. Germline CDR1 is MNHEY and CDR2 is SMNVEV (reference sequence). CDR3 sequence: CASSPTSGNYNEQFF. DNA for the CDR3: TGTGCCAGCAGTCCGACTAGCGGGAATTACAATGAGCAGTTCTTC.

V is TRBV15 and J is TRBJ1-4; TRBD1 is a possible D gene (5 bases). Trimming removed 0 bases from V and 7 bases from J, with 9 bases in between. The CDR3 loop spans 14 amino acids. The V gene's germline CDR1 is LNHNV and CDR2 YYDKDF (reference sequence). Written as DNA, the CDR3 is TGTGCCACCAGCAGAGATTGGGGGAGTGAAAAACTGTTTTTT. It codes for CATSRDWGSEKLFF.

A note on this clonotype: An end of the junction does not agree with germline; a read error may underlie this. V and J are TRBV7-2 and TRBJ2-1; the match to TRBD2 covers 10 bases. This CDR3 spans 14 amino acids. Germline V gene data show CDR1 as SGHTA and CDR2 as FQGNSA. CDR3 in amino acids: CASTPGLAYNGQFF. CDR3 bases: TGTGCCAGCACTCCGGGACTAGCGTACAATGGGCAGTTCTTC.

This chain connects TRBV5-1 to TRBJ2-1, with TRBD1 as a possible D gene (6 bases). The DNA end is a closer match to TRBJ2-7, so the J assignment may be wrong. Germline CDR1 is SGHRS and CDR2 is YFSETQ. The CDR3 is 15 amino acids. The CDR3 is CASSPPGGVIYEQYF. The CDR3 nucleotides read TGCGCCAGCAGCCCCCCTGGGGGCGTGATCTACGAGCAGTACTTC.

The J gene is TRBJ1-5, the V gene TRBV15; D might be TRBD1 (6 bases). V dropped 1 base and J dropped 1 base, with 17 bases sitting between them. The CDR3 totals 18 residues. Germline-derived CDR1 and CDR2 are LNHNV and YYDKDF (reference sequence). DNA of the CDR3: TGTGCCACCAGCAGAGTCGGCAGGGGACTCAAGAGCAATCAGCCCCAGCATTTT. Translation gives CATSRVGRGLKSNQPQHF.

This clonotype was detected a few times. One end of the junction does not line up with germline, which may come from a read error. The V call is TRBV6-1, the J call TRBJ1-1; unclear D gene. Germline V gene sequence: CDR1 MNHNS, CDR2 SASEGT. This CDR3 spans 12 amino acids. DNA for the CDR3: TGCGTCTGCCGACGGAGTGACACTGAAGCTTTCTTT. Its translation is CVCRRSDTEAFF.

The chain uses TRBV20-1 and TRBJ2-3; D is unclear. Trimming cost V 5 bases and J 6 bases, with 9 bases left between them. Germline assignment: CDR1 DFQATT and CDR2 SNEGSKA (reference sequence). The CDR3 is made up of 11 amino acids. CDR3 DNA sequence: TGCAGTGCTGCCAATTGGGATACGCAGTATTTT. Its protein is CSAANWDTQYF.

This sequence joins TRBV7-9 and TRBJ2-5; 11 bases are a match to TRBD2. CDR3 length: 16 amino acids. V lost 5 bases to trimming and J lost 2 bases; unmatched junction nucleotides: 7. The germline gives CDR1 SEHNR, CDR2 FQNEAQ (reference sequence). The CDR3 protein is CASSTRLAGLQETQYF. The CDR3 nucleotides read TGTGCCAGCAGCACCAGACTAGCGGGGCTACAAGAGACCCAGTACTTC.

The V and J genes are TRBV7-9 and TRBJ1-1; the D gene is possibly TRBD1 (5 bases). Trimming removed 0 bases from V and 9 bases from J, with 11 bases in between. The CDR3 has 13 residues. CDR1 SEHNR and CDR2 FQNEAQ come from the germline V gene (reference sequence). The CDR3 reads CASSLAGQGKAFF. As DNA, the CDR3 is TGTGCCAGCAGCTTAGCCGGGCAGGGAAAAGCTTTCTTT.

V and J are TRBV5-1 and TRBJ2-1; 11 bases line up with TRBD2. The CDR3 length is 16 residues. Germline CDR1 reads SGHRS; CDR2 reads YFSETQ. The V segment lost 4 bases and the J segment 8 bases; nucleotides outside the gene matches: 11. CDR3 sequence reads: CASSLPVAGGQDEQFF. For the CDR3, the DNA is TGCGCCAGCAGCCTACCAGTAGCGGGGGGGCAAGATGAGCAGTTCTTC.

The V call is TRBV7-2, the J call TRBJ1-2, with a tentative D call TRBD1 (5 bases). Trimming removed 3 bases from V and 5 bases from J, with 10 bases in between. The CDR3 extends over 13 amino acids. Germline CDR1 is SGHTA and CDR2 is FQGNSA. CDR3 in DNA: TGTGCCAGCAGCTTGGGCAGGGTTTATGGCTACACCTTC. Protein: CASSLGRVYGYTF.

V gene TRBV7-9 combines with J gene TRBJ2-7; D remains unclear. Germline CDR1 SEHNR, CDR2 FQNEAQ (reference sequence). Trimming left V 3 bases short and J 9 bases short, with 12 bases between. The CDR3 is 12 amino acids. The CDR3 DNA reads TGTGCCAGCAGCTTTAATGAGGCAGGGCAGTACTTC. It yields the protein CASSFNEAGQYF.

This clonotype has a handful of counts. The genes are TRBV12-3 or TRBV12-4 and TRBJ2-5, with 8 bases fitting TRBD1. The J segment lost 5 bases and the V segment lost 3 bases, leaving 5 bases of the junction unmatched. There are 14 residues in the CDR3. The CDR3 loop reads CASSFRTGTETQYF. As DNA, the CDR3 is TGTGCCAGCAGTTTCAGGACAGGGACTGAGACCCAGTACTTC.